Here is one T cell receptor (beta chain) with its context. Per the germline V gene, CDR1 is ENHRY and CDR2 is SYGVKD. The junction had 3 bases not matched to a gene; V was cut back by 2 bases and J by 4 bases. The CDR3 runs to 16 residues. The data belong to a study of blood T cell repertoires in COVID-19. Study context: The origin of the acute and convalescent COVID-19 samples was the United States, Italy and Spain.

Seattle's cohort entered during active infection and was followed longitudinally. Per the study methods: Estimation of nucleated cell counts relied on the amplification of reference gene primers. Measured with immunoSEQ multiplex PCR; TCRdb has only the in-frame clones, and not every one. V, J and clone size are those of that table, while D and trimming were read from the DNA. The sample records 250,000 to 300,000 clones, almost 90% being singletons. The origin of this receptor is a woman in her twenties or thirties with COVID-19, enrolled during active disease. The chain employs TRBV10-3 and TRBJ2-1; 12 nucleotides match TRBD2. The sequenced material came from peripheral blood. Written as DNA, the CDR3 is TGTGCCATCAGTGAGGGGACTAGCGGGTTATACAATGAGCAGTTCTTC. Its translation is CAISEGTSGLYNEQFF.